A single sample gave rise to the 14 T cell receptor beta chains below, sequenced in a study of T cell responses to AZD1222 COVID-19 vaccine. Method: immunoSEQ multiplex PCR; TCRdb's copy keeps in-frame clones and lacks some. The sample carries roughly 200,000 clones, about 93% recorded once. This sample comprised peripheral blood, obtained 28 days after the second dose of the MenACWY control vaccine. These receptors originate from an adult who received the MenACWY meningococcal vaccine as a control.

Points on this clone: Different DNA sequences within this sample yield the same CDR3. The rearrangement joins TRBV18 to TRBJ1-5, with a possible D match to TRBD1 (5 bases). The CDR3 runs 14 residues. CDR1 and CDR2 from the germline V gene are KGHSH and LQKENI. V shed 2 bases and J shed 7 bases, with 12 bases lying between them. The CDR3 region has the DNA TGTGCCAGCTCACCAGGCGGGGGGAACCAGCCCCAGCATTTT. As protein: CASSPGGGNQPQHF.

Regarding this clone: The identical CDR3 is also encoded by other nucleotide sequences in the sample. The rearrangement joins TRBV7-9 to TRBJ2-1; D ambiguous. The V gene lost 1 base and the J gene lost 8 bases, with 3 bases spanning the gap. This CDR3 contains 11 residues. CDR1 and CDR2 (germline): SEHNR, FQNEAQ (reference sequence). For the CDR3, the DNA is TGTGCCAGCAGCTTAGGCGATGAGCAGTTCTTC. Its protein product is CASSLGDEQFF. The complete variable domain, with remaining parts taken from reference TRBV7-9 and TRBJ2-1, reads DTGVSQNPRHKITKRGQNVTFRCDPISEHNRLYWYRQTLGQGPEFLTYFQNEAQLEKSRLLSDRFSAERPKGSFSTLEIQRTEQGDSAMYLCASSLGDEQFFGPGTRLTVL.

The rearrangement uses TRBV5-4 and TRBJ1-2, with 8 bases lining up with TRBD1. Unmatched junction bases numbered 10, after V lost 0 bases and J lost 6 bases. The CDR3 has 16 residues. CDR1 SGHNT and CDR2 YYREEE come from the germline V gene (reference sequence). The CDR3 DNA follows: TGTGCCAGCAGCTTGGTAGGGCGCGACAGGGGACATGGCTACACCTTC. Translating it yields CASSLVGRDRGHGYTF.

The chain combines TRBV6-5 with TRBJ1-2; TRBD1 matches at 9 bases. Germline V gene data show CDR1 as MNHEY and CDR2 as SVGAGI. The CDR3 loop spans 13 amino acids. Germline trimming cut 6 bases from V and 7 bases from J; bases unmatched to any gene: 6. The CDR3 sequence is CASRSQGAGGYTF. The CDR3 DNA sequence: TGTGCCAGCAGGTCACAGGGGGCGGGTGGCTACACCTTC.

The chain employs TRBV7-9 and TRBJ1-4, with 10 bases aligning to TRBD1. The germline CDR1 and CDR2 sequences are SEHNR and FQNEAQ (reference sequence). The CDR3 sequence is 15 residues long. J was trimmed by 5 bases and V by 0 bases; bases with no gene match: 0. The CDR3 DNA reads TGTGCCAGCAGCTTAGCGGGACAGGGGAATGAAAAACTGTTTTTT. Its protein is CASSLAGQGNEKLFF.

In the case of this clone: Given the absence of the conserved phenylalanine or tryptophan at the CDR3 end, a read error is likely. V and J are TRBV4-2 and TRBJ1-2; 7 bases agree with TRBD1. CDR3 length: 15 amino acids. Germline trimming cut 0 bases from V and 4 bases from J; bases unmatched to any gene: 5. CDR1 is LGHNA, CDR2 YNFKEQ, per germline. The CDR3 nucleotides are TGTGCCAGCAGCCAAGATACACAGGGGAGCTATGGCTACACCCTC. It is translated as CASSQDTQGSYGYTL.

This clone was picked up one time. CDR3 loop: CASSIKDLGPEEQYF. The CDR3 DNA sequence: TGCGCCAGCAGCATCAAGGATCTCGGTCCTGAAGAGCAGTACTTC. The chain is built from TRBV4-1 and TRBJ2-7; D gene unclear. This CDR3 spans 15 amino acids. V lost 5 bases and J lost 7, with 21 bases in between. Germline CDR1 MGHRA, CDR2 YSYEKL.

The chain couples TRBV2 to TRBJ2-2, with TRBD2 as a possible D gene (7 bases). This CDR3 is built from 15 residues. V was shortened by 4 bases and J by 2 bases, with 11 bases between the two germline ends. The germline gives CDR1 SNHLY, CDR2 FYNNEI. The CDR3 spells CASSVAGANTGELFF. The DNA of the CDR3 is TGTGCCAGCAGTGTTGCGGGGGCCAACACCGGGGAGCTGTTTTTT.

CDR3 bases: TGTGCCAGCGGGGACAGGGGACCCGATGAAAAACTGTTTTTT. Residues: CASGDRGPDEKLFF. The chain recombines TRBV6-5 with TRBJ1-4, with 10 nucleotides matching TRBD1. Per germline, CDR1 MNHEY and CDR2 SVGAGI. After removal of 8 bases from V and 6 bases from J, the junction contained 6 bases not matched to a gene. The CDR3 has 14 residues.

This clone was seen only once. This chain joins TRBV18 and TRBJ2-3; maybe TRBD2 (6 bases). Per germline, CDR1 KGHSH and CDR2 LQKENI. V was shortened by 3 bases and J by 0 bases, with 10 bases between the two germline ends. The CDR3 extends over 15 amino acids. CDR3 amino acids: CASSPEAGSTDTQYF. CDR3 nucleotide sequence: TGTGCCAGCTCACCCGAAGCGGGCAGCACAGATACGCAGTATTTT.

J is TRBJ2-1 and V is TRBV9, with 9 bases matching TRBD1. This CDR3 has 15 amino acids. The V gene's germline CDR1 is SGDLS and CDR2 YYNGEE. V was clipped by 5 bases and J by 6 bases; unmatched bases: 9. The CDR3 spells CASSLGDRVANEQFF. DNA for the CDR3: TGTGCCAGCAGTCTCGGGGACAGGGTGGCCAATGAGCAGTTCTTC.

The chain joins TRBV2 to TRBJ1-5; 7 bases line up with TRBD1. This CDR3 has 14 residues. The germline V gene has CDR1 SNHLY and CDR2 FYNNEI. V was pared by 6 bases and J by 2 bases, with 4 bases of the junction left unmatched. The CDR3 loop is CASRTGTGNQPQHF. The CDR3 DNA reads TGTGCCAGCAGAACCGGGACAGGCAATCAGCCCCAGCATTTT.

The chain combines TRBV2 with TRBJ1-5; D remains ambiguous. This CDR3 contains 14 residues. Per the germline V gene, CDR1 is SNHLY and CDR2 is FYNNEI. Trimming took off 1 base at V and 4 bases at J, with 8 bases between the two ends. The CDR3 here is CASSEGQVNQPQHF. The CDR3 bases are TGTGCCAGCAGTGAAGGGCAGGTGAATCAGCCCCAGCATTTT.

This chain links TRBV10-3 with TRBJ1-2; TRBD1 agrees at 11 bases. Germline V CDR1 and CDR2: ENHRY, SYGVKD. Losses at the gene ends were 6 bases for V and 6 bases for J; bases not matched to a gene: 3. The CDR3 is 13 residues long. DNA of the CDR3: TGTGCCATCAGGGGACAGGGGGAAGATGGCTACACCTTC. Protein product: CAIRGQGEDGYTF.